Below, 24 T cell receptor beta chains from the same sample are listed, as sequenced in a study of CXCR3-negative and CXCR3-positive naive CD8 T cells. It was by 5' RACE with UMI labels that the TRB cDNA libraries were prepared. One entry per CDR3 protein, without DNA, is what TCRdb gives after re-calling the 5' RACE reads. The repertoire table contains 92,000 or so distinct CDR3 sequences. Sequenced material: naive CXCR3- CD8+ T cells from blood. Subset of the sample: CD45RO-CCR7+CD27+CD95- naive CD8+ T cells lacking CXCR3 (TNR3-). The receptors stem from a human donor in good health. Some clones in this sample may be carry-over from other donors' samples.

CDR3: CASSRRAGEQYF. The chain uses TRBV4-2 and TRBJ2-7; TCRdb's D call, TRBD2, is unchecked because there is no DNA. Germline CDR1 and CDR2: LGHNA and YNFKEQ. This CDR3 region has 12 residues.

The chain has TRBV9 and TRBJ2-2; there is no DNA to check the TCRdb D call of TRBD2. Germline V lookup: CDR1 SGDLS, CDR2 YYNGEE. This CDR3 is 14 amino acids long. The CDR3: CASSVVLEDGELFF.

The chain has TRBV29-1 and TRBJ2-5. The CDR3 sequence is 11 residues long. Germline CDR1 SQVTM, CDR2 ANQGSEA. CDR3 region: CSVENWGTQYF.

CDR3 sequence reads: CASSFSGVDYGYTF. This chain connects TRBV7-9 to TRBJ1-2; TCRdb calls TRBD1, which cannot be checked without DNA. Per the germline V gene, CDR1 is SEHNR and CDR2 is FQNEAQ (reference sequence). The length of the CDR3 is 14 residues.

The chain is built from TRBV23-1 and TRBJ2-1. TRBV23-1 falls under the ORF class, with uncertain function. The length of the CDR3 is 13 residues. CDR3 region: CASTIDPSYEQFF.

The V call is TRBV4-2, the J call TRBJ2-7; TCRdb indicates TRBD2, and absent DNA this call remains unverified. The CDR3 runs 16 residues. Per germline, CDR1 LGHNA and CDR2 YNFKEQ. The CDR3 spells CASSQDSGTSGYEQYF.

The chain carries TRBV12-3 or TRBV12-4 and TRBJ1-2. This CDR3 has 12 amino acids. The CDR3 sequence: CASSLAGDGYTF.

The chain combines TRBV29-1 with TRBJ2-1; TCRdb calls TRBD1, which cannot be checked without DNA. This CDR3 has 17 residues. CDR1 is SQVTM and CDR2 is ANQGSEA in the germline V gene. The CDR3: CSVDAIIRDRGGNEQFF.

V usage is TRBV13 and J usage is TRBJ2-1. The CDR3 runs 11 residues. Germline assignment: CDR1 PRHDT and CDR2 FYEKMQ (reference sequence). The CDR3 region is CASSLGREQFF.

The chain couples TRBV7-9 to TRBJ2-3; TCRdb gives TRBD2 as the D gene, but with no DNA this cannot be confirmed. Germline values: CDR1 SEHNR, CDR2 FQNEAQ (reference sequence). This CDR3 is built from 16 residues. This CDR3 is CASSHLAASSTDTQYF.

The V call is TRBV7-2, the J call TRBJ2-7. Germline V gene lookup returns CDR1 SGHTA and CDR2 FQGNSA. This CDR3 contains 13 residues. CDR3 protein: CASSSFPMYEQYF.

The chain couples TRBV2 to TRBJ2-7; the TCRdb D gene call, TRBD1, has no DNA to confirm it. The CDR3 runs 14 residues. The germline gives CDR1 SNHLY, CDR2 FYNNEI. CDR3 loop: CASRPGFTKMEQYF.

This chain uses TRBV7-6 with TRBJ2-2. The CDR3 has 13 residues. CDR1 is SGHVS, CDR2 FNYEAQ, per germline. CDR3: CASSLTVSGELFF.

This sequence joins TRBV7-3 and TRBJ2-3; with no DNA, the TCRdb D assignment of TRBD1 cannot be verified. The CDR3 spans 14 residues. CDR1 and CDR2 (germline): SGHTA, FQGTGA. CDR3 amino acids: CASSFGAYTDTQYF. Drawing the rest from reference TRBV7-3 and TRBJ2-3, the complete variable domain is GAGVSQTPSNKVTEKGKYVELRCDPISGHTALYWYRQSLGQGPEFLIYFQGTGAADDSGLPNDRFFAVRPEGSVSTLKIQRTERGDSAVYLCASSFGAYTDTQYFGPGTRLTVL.

V and J are TRBV7-9 and TRBJ2-7; there is no DNA to check the TCRdb D call of TRBD1. This CDR3 has 17 residues. Germline loops: CDR1 SEHNR, CDR2 FQNEAQ (reference sequence). CDR3 sequence reads: CASSYHPGHLLLYEQYF.

The rearrangement uses TRBV28 and TRBJ2-4; there is no DNA to check the TCRdb D call of TRBD1. CDR3 length: 18 amino acids. The germline CDR1 and CDR2 sequences are MDHEN and SYDVKM. This CDR3 reads CASSLRGGAALAKNIQYF.

The chain couples TRBV12-3 or TRBV12-4 to TRBJ2-7; TCRdb's D gene call, TRBD1, goes unchecked for lack of DNA. The CDR3 is made up of 14 amino acids. This CDR3 reads CASSLGDPTYEQYF.

This chain joins TRBV29-1 and TRBJ2-1; the TCRdb call, TRBD1, lacks DNA for checking. The CDR3 totals 14 residues. In germline, CDR1 is SQVTM, CDR2 ANQGSEA. The CDR3 sequence: CSVEDTLQDNEQFF.

The chain carries TRBV28 and TRBJ2-5; TCRdb's D call, TRBD1, is unchecked because there is no DNA. Per the germline V gene, CDR1 is MDHEN and CDR2 is SYDVKM. This CDR3 spans 17 amino acids. CDR3 amino acids: CASSTPWGELAQETQYF.

The chain is built from TRBV20-1 and TRBJ1-2. CDR3 length: 15 amino acids. Germline loops: CDR1 DFQATT, CDR2 SNEGSKA (reference sequence). The CDR3: CSARDGGGRNYGYTF.

The J gene is TRBJ1-1, the V gene TRBV7-6. Germline-derived CDR1 and CDR2 are SGHVS and FNYEAQ. This CDR3 comprises 13 residues. The CDR3 is CASSTLGPTEAFF.

V is TRBV27 and J is TRBJ2-2; the D call from TCRdb, TRBD1, cannot be confirmed without DNA. CDR1 and CDR2 from the germline V gene are MNHEY and SMNVEV (reference sequence). CDR3 size: 15 residues. CDR3 protein: CASSDRGGGTGELFF.

The rearrangement uses TRBV14 and TRBJ2-1. The germline CDR1 and CDR2 sequences are SGHDN and FVKESK. The CDR3 is 15 residues long. The CDR3 here is CASSPWDTKHNEQFF.

This rearrangement joins TRBV12-3 or TRBV12-4 to TRBJ1-5; as DNA is missing, the TRBD1 call by TCRdb cannot be tested. CDR3 length: 16 residues. This CDR3 is CASSGIGTENGQPQHF.